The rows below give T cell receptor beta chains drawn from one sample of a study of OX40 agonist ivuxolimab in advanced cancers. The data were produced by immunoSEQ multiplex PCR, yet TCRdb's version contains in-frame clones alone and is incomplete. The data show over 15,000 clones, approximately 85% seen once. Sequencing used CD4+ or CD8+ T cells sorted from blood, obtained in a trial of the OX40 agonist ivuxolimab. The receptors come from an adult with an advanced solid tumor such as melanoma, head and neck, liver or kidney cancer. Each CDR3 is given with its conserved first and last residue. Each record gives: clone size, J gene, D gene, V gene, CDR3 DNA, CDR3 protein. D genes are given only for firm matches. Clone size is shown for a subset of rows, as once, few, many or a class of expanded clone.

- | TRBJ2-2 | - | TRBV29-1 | TGCAGCGTTGGTGGGGGGGCTCGAAACACCGGGGAGCTGTTTTTT | CSVGGGARNTGELFF
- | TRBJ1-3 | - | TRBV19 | TGTGCCACTAAGCCGACAGGCGGATCTGGAAACACCATATATTTT | CATKPTGGSGNTIYF
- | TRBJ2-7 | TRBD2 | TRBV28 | TGTGCCACCCAGCGGGGCATACACTACGAGCAGTACTTC | CATQRGIHYEQYF
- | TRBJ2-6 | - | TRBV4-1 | TGCGCCAGCAGCCAAACACAGGGATTTGGGGCCAACGTCCTGACTTTC | CASSQTQGFGANVLTF
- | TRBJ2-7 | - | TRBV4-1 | TGCGCCAGCAGCCCTACGCGACAGAGCTCCTACGAGCAGTACTTC | CASSPTRQSSYEQYF
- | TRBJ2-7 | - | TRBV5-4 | TGTGCCAGCAGCGCTCCCGGGACGTTCTCCTACGAGCAGTACTTC | CASSAPGTFSYEQYF
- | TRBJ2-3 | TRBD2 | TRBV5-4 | TGTGCCAGCAGCCCGTCGACTAGCGGTGTAGATACGCAGTATTTT | CASSPSTSGVDTQYF
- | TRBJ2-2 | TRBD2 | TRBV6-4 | TGTGCCAGCAGTGACTCCCTAGCGGGGGACACCGGGGAGCTGTTTTTT | CASSDSLAGDTGELFF
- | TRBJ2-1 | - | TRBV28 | TGTGCCAGCAGTTTGATACTTACGGGGTTCAACAATGAGCAGTTCTTC | CASSLILTGFNNEQFF
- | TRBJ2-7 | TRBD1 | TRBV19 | TGTGCCAGTAGTATAACCGGACAGGCCTACGAGCAGTACTTC | CASSITGQAYEQYF
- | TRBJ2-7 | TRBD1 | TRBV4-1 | TGCGCCAGCAGCCCGAGGGACAGAGAATTCACCTACGAGCAGTACTTC | CASSPRDREFTYEQYF
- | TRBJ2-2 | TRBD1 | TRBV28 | TGTGCCAGCAGTTTATTCCAGGGGGCTGGCACCGGGGAGCTGTTTTTT | CASSLFQGAGTGELFF
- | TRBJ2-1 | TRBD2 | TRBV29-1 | TGCAGCGTTGTTGGGCTCTTGCGGGAGGGCCTCTACAATGAGCAGTTCTTC | CSVVGLLREGLYNEQFF
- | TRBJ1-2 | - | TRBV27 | TGTGCCAGCAGTCCCTACAAATCCTATGGCTACACCTTC | CASSPYKSYGYTF
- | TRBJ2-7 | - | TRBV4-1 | TGCGCCAGCAGCCAAGATGGCGTCGAGCAGTACTTC | CASSQDGVEQYF
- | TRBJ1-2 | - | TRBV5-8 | TGTGCCAGCAGCCCAACCCAGGGACACTATGGCTACACCTTC | CASSPTQGHYGYTF
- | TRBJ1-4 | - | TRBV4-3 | TGCGCCAGCAGCCAAGGGACTGATGAAAAACTGTTTTTT | CASSQGTDEKLFF
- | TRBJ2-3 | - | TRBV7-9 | TGTGCCAGCAGCCTAGGGGGGCTAGTAGCGGGCGCTCCCACAGGGACGCAGTATTTT | CASSLGGLVAGAPTGTQYF
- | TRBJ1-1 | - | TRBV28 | TGTGCCAGCAGTTTAGGCGTGGCAGGGCACACTGAAGCTTTCTTT | CASSLGVAGHTEAFF
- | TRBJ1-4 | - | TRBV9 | TGTGCCAGCAGCGTAGTTGGGGGCGTGGATGAAAAACTGTTTTTT | CASSVVGGVDEKLFF
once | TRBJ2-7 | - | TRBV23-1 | TGCGCCAGCGGGAACAGGGACTACGAGCAGTACTTC | CASGNRDYEQYF
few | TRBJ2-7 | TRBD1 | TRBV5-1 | TGCGCCAGCAGGTGGGACAGAAGCTACGAGCAGTACTTC | CASRWDRSYEQYF
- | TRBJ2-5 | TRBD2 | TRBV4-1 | TGCGCCAGCAGCCAAGTGGAGGGAGGGCAAGAGACCCAGTACTTC | CASSQVEGGQETQYF
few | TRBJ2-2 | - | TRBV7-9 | TGTGCCAGCAGCCTCTCACCGGGGGAGCTGTTTTTT | CASSLSPGELFF
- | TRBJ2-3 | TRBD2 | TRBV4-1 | TGCGCCAGCAGCCTCGGACTAGCGGGGGGCACAGATACGCAGTATTTT | CASSLGLAGGTDTQYF
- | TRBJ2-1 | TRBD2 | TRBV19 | TGTGCCAGTAGTAGGTCAACGGGGGGATCCTACAATGAGCAGTTCTTC | CASSRSTGGSYNEQFF
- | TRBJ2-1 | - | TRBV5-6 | TGTGCCAGCAGCTTGCAGGAGGGGACGTCGCAGTTCTTC | CASSLQEGTSQFF
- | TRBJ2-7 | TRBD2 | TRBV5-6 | TGTGCCAGCAGCTTGGCAGGCCTAGCGGGAGATCGCGAGCAGTACTTC | CASSLAGLAGDREQYF
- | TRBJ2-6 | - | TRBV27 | TGTGCCAGCAGTTTATCTCAGGCTGGGGCCAACGTCCTGACTTTC | CASSLSQAGANVLTF
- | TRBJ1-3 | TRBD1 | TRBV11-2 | TGTGCCAGCAGCTCAGGGGGGGTTTACACCATATATTTT | CASSSGGVYTIYF
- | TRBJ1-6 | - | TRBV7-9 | TGTGCCAGCAGCTTAGAAGACACGTATAATTCACCCCTCCACTTT | CASSLEDTYNSPLHF
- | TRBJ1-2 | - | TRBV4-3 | TGCGCCAGCAGCCGTCCCGGGACCCCTACCTATGGCTACACCTTC | CASSRPGTPTYGYTF
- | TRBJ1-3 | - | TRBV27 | TGTGCCAGCAGTTTATATGGGGTGTCTGGAAACACCATATATTTT | CASSLYGVSGNTIYF
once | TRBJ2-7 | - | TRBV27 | TGTGCCAGCAGTTTATCGGACAGCTCCTACGAGCAGTACTTC | CASSLSDSSYEQYF
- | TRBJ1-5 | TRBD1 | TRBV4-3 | TGCGCCAGCAGCCACTTGGGACAGAATCAGCCCCAGCATTTT | CASSHLGQNQPQHF
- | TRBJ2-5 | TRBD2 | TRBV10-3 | TGTGCCATCAGTGAGCCGGGACTAGCGGGAGTGGAGACCCAGTACTTC | CAISEPGLAGVETQYF
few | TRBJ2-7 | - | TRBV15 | TGTGCCACCAGCAGAGAGCCAGCACCGCCCTACGAGCAGTACTTC | CATSREPAPPYEQYF
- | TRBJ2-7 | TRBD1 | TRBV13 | TGTGCCAGCAGCTCGTGGACAGGGCCCGAGCAGTACTTC | CASSSWTGPEQYF
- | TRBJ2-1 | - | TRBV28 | TGTGCCAGCAGTCCCTTGGGGGTTGAATACAATGAGCAGTTCTTC | CASSPLGVEYNEQFF
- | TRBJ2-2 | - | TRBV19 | TGTGCCAGTAGTCTCCGACCCGGGGAGCTGTTTTTT | CASSLRPGELFF
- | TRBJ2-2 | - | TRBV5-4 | TGTGCCAGCAGCCCCTGGGGCACCTCCGGCGGGGAGCTGTTTTTT | CASSPWGTSGGELFF
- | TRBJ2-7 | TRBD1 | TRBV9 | TGTGCCAGCAGCGCCGACCCGACAGGGGTTTACGAGCAGTACTTC | CASSADPTGVYEQYF
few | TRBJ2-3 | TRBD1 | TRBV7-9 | TGTGCCAGCAGCCCGACAGGGGGGTTAAGCACAGATACGCAGTATTTT | CASSPTGGLSTDTQYF
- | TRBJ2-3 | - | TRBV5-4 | TGTGCCAGCAGCTTGGGGGGGTTTGATACGCAGTATTTT | CASSLGGFDTQYF
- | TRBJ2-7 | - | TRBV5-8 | TGTGCCAGCAGCTTTCGGACCCTGGCAGGGACGGAGCAGTACTTC | CASSFRTLAGTEQYF
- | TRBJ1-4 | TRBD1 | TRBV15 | TGTGCCACCAGCAGGACGACAGGGCAAAATGAAAAACTGTTTTTT | CATSRTTGQNEKLFF
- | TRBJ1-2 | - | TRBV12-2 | TGTGCAAGTCGCCCACGTACAAACTATGGCTACACCTTC | CASRPRTNYGYTF
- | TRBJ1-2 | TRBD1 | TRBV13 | TGTGCCAGCAGCCTGGGCAGGGGGCGCGGTAACTATGGCTACACCTTC | CASSLGRGRGNYGYTF
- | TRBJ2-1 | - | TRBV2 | TGTGCCAGCAGCGCCGGGCCCTATGATGAGCAGTTCTTC | CASSAGPYDEQFF
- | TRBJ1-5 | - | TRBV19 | TGTGCCAGTAGTCTTACAGGGCTGGGGAATCAGCCCCAGCATTTT | CASSLTGLGNQPQHF
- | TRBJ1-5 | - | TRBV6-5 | TGTGCCGCCGGGTCCCGGGTATATCAGCCCCAGCATTTT | CAAGSRVYQPQHF
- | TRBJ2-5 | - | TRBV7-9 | TGTGCCAGCAGCTCCCCCACTACAGGGCCAGGGGAGACCCAGTACTTC | CASSSPTTGPGETQYF